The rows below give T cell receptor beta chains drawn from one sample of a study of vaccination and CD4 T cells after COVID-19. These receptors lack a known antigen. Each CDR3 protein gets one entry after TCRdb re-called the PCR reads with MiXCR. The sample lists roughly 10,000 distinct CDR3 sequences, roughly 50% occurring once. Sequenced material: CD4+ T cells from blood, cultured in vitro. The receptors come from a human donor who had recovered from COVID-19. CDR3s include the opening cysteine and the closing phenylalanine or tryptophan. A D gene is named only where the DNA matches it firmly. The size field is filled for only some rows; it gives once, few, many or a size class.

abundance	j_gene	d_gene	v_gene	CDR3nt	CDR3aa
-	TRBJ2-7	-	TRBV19	TGTGCCAGTAGTATTACTGTTACTAGCTCCTACGAGCAGTACTTC	CASSITVTSSYEQYF
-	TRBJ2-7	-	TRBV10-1	TGCGCCAGCAGTGAGTCATGGGGTCGCGAGCAGTACTTC	CASSESWGREQYF
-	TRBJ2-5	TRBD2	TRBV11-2	TGTGCCAGCAGCACGGGACTAGCGGGAGTACGGGAGACCCAGTACTTC	CASSTGLAGVRETQYF
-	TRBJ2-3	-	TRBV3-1	TGTGCCAGCAGCCAAGATTCGGACACAAGCACAGATACGCAGTATTTT	CASSQDSDTSTDTQYF
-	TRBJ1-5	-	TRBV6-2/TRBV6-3	TGTGCCAGCAGTTACTTATTGGGGGCAGGAAGCAATCAGCCCCAGCATTTT	CASSYLLGAGSNQPQHF
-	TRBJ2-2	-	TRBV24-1	TGTGCCACCAGTGATTTGCGCACCACCGGGGAGCTGTTTTTT	CATSDLRTTGELFF
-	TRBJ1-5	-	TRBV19	TGTGCCACACGACGAGGGGGTGGTGGATATAGCAATCAGCCCCAGCATTTT	CATRRGGGGYSNQPQHF
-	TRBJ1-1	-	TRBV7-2	TGTGCCAGCAGCTTAGGTCCCGCAGGCGACACTGAAGCTTTCTTT	CASSLGPAGDTEAFF
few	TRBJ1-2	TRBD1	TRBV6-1	TGTGCCAGCAGCGGGACAGTTGGCAATGGCTACACCTTC	CASSGTVGNGYTF
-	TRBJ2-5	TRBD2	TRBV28	TGTGCCAGCAGTCTTGGACTAGCGGGAGTTCGGACCCAGTACTTC	CASSLGLAGVRTQYF
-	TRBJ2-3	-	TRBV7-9	TGTGCCAGCAGCTTAAGGGCGGGACTCACAGATACGCAGTATTTT	CASSLRAGLTDTQYF
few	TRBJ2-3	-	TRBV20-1	TGCAGTGCTAGAGGATCGCGGGGAATCACAGATACGCAGTATTTT	CSARGSRGITDTQYF
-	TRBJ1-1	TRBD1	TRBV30	TGTGCCTGGAGTCCGACAGGGGCCACTGAAGCTTTCTTT	CAWSPTGATEAFF
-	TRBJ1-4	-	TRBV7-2	TGTGCCGGACCGGGGGGAGCAGATGAAAAACTGTTTTTT	CAGPGGADEKLFF
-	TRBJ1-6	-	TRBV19	TGTGCCAGTAGCACCCCGCCAGCACCCCTCCACTTT	CASSTPPAPLHF
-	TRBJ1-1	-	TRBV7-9	TGTGCCAGCAGCAATATCAGGGGAAACACTGAAGCTTTCTTT	CASSNIRGNTEAFF
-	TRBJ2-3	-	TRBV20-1	TGCAGTGCTGTTAGGGGTAGCACAGATACGCAGTATTTT	CSAVRGSTDTQYF
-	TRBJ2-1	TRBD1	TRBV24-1	TGTGCCACCAGTGATTTGGGACAGGGGGAAGGCAATGAGCAGTTCTTC	CATSDLGQGEGNEQFF
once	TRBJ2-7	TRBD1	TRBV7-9	TGTGCCAGCAGCTACGACAGGGGAGGCGACGAGCAGTACTTC	CASSYDRGGDEQYF
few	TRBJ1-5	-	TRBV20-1	TGCAGTGCTGGGACTCAAGGGTATAGCAATCAGCCCCAGCATTTT	CSAGTQGYSNQPQHF